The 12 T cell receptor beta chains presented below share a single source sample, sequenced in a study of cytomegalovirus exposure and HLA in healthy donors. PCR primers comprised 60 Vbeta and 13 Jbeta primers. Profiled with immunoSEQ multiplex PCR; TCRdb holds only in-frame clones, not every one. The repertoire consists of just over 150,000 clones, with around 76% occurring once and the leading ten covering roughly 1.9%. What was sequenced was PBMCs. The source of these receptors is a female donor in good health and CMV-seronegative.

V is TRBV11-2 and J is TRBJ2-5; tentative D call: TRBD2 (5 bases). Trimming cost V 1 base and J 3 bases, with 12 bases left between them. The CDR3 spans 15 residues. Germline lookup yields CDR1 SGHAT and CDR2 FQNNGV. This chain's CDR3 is CASSLGFGEKETQYF. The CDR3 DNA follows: TGTGCCAGCAGCTTAGGGTTCGGGGAGAAAGAGACCCAGTACTTC. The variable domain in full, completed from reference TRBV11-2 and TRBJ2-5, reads EAGVAQSPRYKIIEKRQSVAFWCNPISGHATLYWYQQILGQGPKLLIQFQNNGVVDDSQLPKDRFSAERLKGVDSTLKIQPAKLEDSAVYLCASSLGFGEKETQYFGPGTRLLVL.

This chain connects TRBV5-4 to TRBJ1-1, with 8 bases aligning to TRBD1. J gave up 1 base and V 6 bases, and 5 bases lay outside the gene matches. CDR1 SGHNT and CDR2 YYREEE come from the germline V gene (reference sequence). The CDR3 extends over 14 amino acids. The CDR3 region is CASNQGAGNTEAFF. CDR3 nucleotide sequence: TGTGCCAGCAACCAGGGGGCTGGGAACACTGAAGCTTTCTTT.

CDR3 sequence reads: CASSQVRDSGNTIYF. The CDR3 DNA reads as TGCGCCAGCAGCCAAGTGAGGGACTCTGGAAACACCATATATTTT. The gene calls are TRBV4-1 and TRBJ1-3; D gene unclear. In germline, CDR1 is MGHRA, CDR2 YSYEKL. Trimming pared 1 base from V and 0 bases from J, leaving 7 bases between. CDR3 size: 15 residues.

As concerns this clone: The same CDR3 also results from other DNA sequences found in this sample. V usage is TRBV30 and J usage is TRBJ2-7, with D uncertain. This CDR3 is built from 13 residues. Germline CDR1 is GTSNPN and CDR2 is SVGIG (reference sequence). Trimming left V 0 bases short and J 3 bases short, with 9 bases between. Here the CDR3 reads CAWSVSQIYEQYF. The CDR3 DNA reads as TGTGCCTGGAGTGTGTCACAAATCTACGAGCAGTACTTC.

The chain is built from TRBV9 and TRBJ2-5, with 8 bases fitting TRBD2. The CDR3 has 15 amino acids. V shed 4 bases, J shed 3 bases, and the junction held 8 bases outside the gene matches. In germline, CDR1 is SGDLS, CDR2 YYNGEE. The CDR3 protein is CASSREGRGEETQYF. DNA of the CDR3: TGTGCCAGCAGCCGGGAGGGTCGGGGGGAAGAGACCCAGTACTTC.

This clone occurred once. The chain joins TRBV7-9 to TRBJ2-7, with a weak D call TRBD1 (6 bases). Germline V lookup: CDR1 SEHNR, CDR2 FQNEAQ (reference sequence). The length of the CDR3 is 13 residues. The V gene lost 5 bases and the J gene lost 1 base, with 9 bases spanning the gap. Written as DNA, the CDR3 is TGTGCCAGCAGCCGGGACAAATCCTACGAGCAGTACTTC. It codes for CASSRDKSYEQYF.

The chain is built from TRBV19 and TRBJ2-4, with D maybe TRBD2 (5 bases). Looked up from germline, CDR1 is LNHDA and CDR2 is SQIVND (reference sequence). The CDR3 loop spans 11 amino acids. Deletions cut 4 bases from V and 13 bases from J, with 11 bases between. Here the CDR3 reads CASSSGGGQYF. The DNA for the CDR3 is TGTGCCAGTAGTAGTGGAGGAGGCCAGTACTTC.

The CDR3 loop reads CASSSDRLIVTEAFF. CDR3 in DNA: TGCGCCAGCAGCTCTGACAGGTTAATCGTCACTGAAGCTTTCTTT. The chain links TRBV5-1 to TRBJ1-1, with D tentatively TRBD1 (6 bases). Between the trimmed V and J ends, which lost 3 bases and 4 bases, there was a span of 16 bases. The CDR3 is made up of 15 amino acids. Germline CDR1 reads SGHRS; CDR2 reads YFSETQ. Drawing the rest from reference TRBV5-1 and TRBJ1-1, the complete variable domain is KAGVTQTPRYLIKTRGQQVTLSCSPISGHRSVSWYQQTPGQGLQFLFEYFSETQRNKGNFPGRFSGRQFSNSRSEMNVSTLELGDSALYLCASSSDRLIVTEAFFGQGTRLTVV.

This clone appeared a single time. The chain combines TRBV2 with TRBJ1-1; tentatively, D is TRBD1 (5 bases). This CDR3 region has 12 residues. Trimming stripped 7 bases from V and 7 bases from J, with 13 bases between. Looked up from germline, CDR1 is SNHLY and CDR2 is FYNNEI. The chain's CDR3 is CASTNQGIEAFF. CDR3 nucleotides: TGTGCCAGCACGAATCAGGGTATTGAAGCTTTCTTT.

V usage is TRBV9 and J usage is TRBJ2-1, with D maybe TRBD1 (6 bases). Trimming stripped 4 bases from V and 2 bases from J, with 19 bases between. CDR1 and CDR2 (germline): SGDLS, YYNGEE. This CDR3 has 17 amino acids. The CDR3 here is CASSQRGSPLTYNEQFF. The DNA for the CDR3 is TGTGCCAGCAGCCAAAGGGGGTCCCCTTTAACCTACAATGAGCAGTTCTTC.

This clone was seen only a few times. The CDR3 nucleotides read TGCGCCAGCAGCCATTCTAGCGGGAGAGAGACCCAGTACTTC. It specifies CASSHSSGRETQYF. The gene calls are TRBV4-1 and TRBJ2-5; TRBD2 matches 10 bases. The CDR3 has 14 residues. V was pared by 3 bases and J by 4 bases, with 2 bases of the junction left unmatched. Germline loops: CDR1 MGHRA, CDR2 YSYEKL.

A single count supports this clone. CDR3 coding DNA: TGTGCCTGGACGGCAGGCTCAGGGGGCACAGGTCAGCCCCAGCATTTT. Its translation: CAWTAGSGGTGQPQHF. This chain uses TRBV30 with TRBJ1-5; TRBD1 aligns across 8 bases. The CDR3 runs to 16 residues. Germline V gives CDR1 GTSNPN, CDR2 SVGIG (reference sequence). J was trimmed by 6 bases and V by 4 bases; bases with no gene match: 14. Full variable domain (rest looked up from reference TRBV30 and TRBJ1-5): SQTIHQWPATLVQPVGSPLSLECTVEGTSNPNLYWYRQAAGRGLQLLFYSVGIGQISSEVPQNLSASRPQDRQFILSSKKLLLSDSGFYLCAWTAGSGGTGQPQHFGDGTRLSIL.